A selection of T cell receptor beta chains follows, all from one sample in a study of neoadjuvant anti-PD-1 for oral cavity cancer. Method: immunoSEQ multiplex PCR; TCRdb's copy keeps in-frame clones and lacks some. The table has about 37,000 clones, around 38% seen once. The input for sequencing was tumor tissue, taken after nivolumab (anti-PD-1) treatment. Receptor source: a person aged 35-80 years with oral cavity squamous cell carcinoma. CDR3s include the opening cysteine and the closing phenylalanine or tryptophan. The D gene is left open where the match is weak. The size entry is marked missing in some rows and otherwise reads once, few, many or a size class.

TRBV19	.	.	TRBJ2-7	CASSMGSSSYEQYF	TGTGCCAGTAGTATGGGCAGCTCCTCCTACGAGCAGTACTTC
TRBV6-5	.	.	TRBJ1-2	CASRDNYGYTF	TGTGCCAGCAGAGATAACTATGGCTACACCTTC
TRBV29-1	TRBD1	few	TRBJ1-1	CSAIRDRNTEAFF	TGCAGCGCCATCCGGGACAGAAACACTGAAGCTTTCTTT
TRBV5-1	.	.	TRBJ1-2	CASSLSGRDNYGYTF	TGCGCCAGCAGCTTGTCGGGCAGGGATAACTATGGCTACACCTTC
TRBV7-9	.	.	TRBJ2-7	CASSLSGGYEQYF	TGTGCCAGCAGCTTAAGTGGGGGCTACGAGCAGTACTTC
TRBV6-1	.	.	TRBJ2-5	CASRRQPTQETQYF	TGTGCCAGCAGGAGACAGCCGACACAAGAGACCCAGTACTTC
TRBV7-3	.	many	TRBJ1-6	CASSFGSNNSPLHF	TGTGCCAGCAGCTTCGGGAGTAATAATTCACCCCTCCACTTT
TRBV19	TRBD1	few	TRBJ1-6	CASDRGGPGAPLHF	TGTGCCAGTGATAGAGGGGGCCCTGGGGCACCCCTCCACTTT
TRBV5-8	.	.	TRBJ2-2	CASKNTGELFF	TGTGCCAGCAAGAACACCGGGGAGCTGTTTTTT
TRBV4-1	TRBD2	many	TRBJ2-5	CASSPAALAGGETQYF	TGCGCCAGCAGCCCCGCCGCCCTAGCGGGAGGAGAGACCCAGTACTTC
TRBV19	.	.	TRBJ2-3	CASSPGMADTQYF	TGTGCCAGTAGCCCAGGGATGGCAGATACGCAGTATTTT
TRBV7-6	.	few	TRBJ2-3	CASSPLQTGPISTDTQYF	TGTGCCAGCAGCCCGTTGCAGACCGGACCCATAAGCACAGATACGCAGTATTTT
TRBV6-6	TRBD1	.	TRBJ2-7	CASRSRDRSYEQYF	TGTGCCAGCAGGAGCCGGGACAGATCCTACGAGCAGTACTTC
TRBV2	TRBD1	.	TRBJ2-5	CASSARDRGSETQYF	TGTGCCAGCAGTGCCCGGGACAGGGGTTCGGAGACCCAGTACTTC
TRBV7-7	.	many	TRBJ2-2	CASSLIRNTGELFF	TGTGCCAGCAGCTTAATTAGAAACACCGGGGAGCTGTTTTTT
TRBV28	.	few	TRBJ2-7	CASSLGHSYEQYF	TGTGCCAGCAGTTTAGGGCACTCCTACGAGCAGTACTTC
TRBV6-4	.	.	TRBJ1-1	CASSEREATEAFF	TGTGCCAGCAGCGAAAGGGAGGCGACTGAAGCTTTCTTT
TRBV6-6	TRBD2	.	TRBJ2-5	CASSAGGSTQYF	TGTGCCAGCAGCGCCGGGGGGTCGACCCAGTACTTC
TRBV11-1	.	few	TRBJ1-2	CASSPGHRYGYTF	TGTGCCAGCAGCCCTGGACACCGCTATGGCTACACCTTC
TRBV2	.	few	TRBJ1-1	CASRYDILNTEAFF	TGTGCCAGCAGGTATGACATATTGAACACTGAAGCTTTCTTT
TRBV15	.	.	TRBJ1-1	CATSRKTGGEYEAFF	TGTGCCACCAGCAGAAAAACGGGGGGCGAATATGAGGCTTTCTTT
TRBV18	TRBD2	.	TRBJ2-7	CASSHGRAYEQYF	TGTGCCAGCTCGCACGGGAGGGCCTACGAGCAGTACTTC
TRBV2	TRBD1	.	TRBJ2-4	CASSETGGAGIQYF	TGTGCCAGCAGCGAGACAGGGGGCGCCGGCATTCAGTACTTC
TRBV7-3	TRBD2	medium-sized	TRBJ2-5	CASSVGTGSGGETQYF	TGTGCCAGCAGCGTAGGCACTGGTAGCGGGGGGGAGACCCAGTACTTC
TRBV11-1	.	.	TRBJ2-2	CASSLGVMGNTGELFF	TGTGCCAGCAGCTTAGGTGTCATGGGTAACACCGGGGAGCTGTTTTTT
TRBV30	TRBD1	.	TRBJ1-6	CAWSVGTGVSSPLHF	TGTGCCTGGAGTGTTGGTACAGGGGTCTCTTCACCCCTCCACTTT
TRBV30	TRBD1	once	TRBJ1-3	CAWSLAGGGHFGNTIYF	TGTGCCTGGAGCCTGGCTGGAGGGGGCCATTTTGGAAACACCATATATTTT
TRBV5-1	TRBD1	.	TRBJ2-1	CASSLEQGVGNEQFF	TGCGCCAGCAGCTTGGAGCAGGGGGTAGGAAATGAGCAGTTCTTC
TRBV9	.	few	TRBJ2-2	CASSVEAVSTGELFF	TGTGCCAGCAGCGTAGAGGCAGTGAGCACCGGGGAGCTGTTTTTT
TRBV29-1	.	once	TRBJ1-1	CSVGGAHGFNMNTEAFF	TGCAGCGTCGGGGGGGCCCATGGATTCAACATGAACACTGAAGCTTTCTTT
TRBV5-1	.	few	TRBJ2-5	CASRMGAQVRETQYF	TGCGCCAGCAGAATGGGCGCTCAGGTCAGGGAGACCCAGTACTTC
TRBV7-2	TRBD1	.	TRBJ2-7	CASSLDGTGRGEQYF	TGTGCCAGCAGCTTAGATGGGACAGGGAGAGGCGAGCAGTACTTC
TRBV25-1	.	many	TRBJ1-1	CASSVRNTEAFF	TGTGCCAGCAGTGTCAGGAACACTGAAGCTTTCTTT
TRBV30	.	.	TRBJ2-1	CAWGFGEQFF	TGTGCCTGGGGTTTTGGTGAGCAGTTCTTC
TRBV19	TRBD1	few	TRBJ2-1	CASSPNPGQGYTLNEQFF	TGTGCCAGTAGTCCCAATCCGGGACAGGGCTATACCCTTAATGAGCAGTTCTTC
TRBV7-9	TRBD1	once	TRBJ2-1	CASSPGTGVGYNEQFF	TGTGCCAGCAGCCCGGGGACAGGGGTTGGATACAATGAGCAGTTCTTC
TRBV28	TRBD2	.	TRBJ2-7	CARYKAGGIPCTYEQYF	TGTGCCAGATACAAAGCGGGAGGGATTCCCTGTACCTACGAGCAGTACTTC